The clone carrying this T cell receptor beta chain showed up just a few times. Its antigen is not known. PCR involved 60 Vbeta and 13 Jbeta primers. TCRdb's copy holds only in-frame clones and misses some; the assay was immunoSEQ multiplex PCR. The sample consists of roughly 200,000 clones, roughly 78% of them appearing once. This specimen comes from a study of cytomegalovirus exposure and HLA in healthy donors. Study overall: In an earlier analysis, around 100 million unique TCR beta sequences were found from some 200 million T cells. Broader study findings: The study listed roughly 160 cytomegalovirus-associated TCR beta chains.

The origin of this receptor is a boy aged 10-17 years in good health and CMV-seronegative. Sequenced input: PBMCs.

CDR3 in DNA: TGTGCCAGCAGGAGAACGATTAACTATGGCTACACCTTC. Amino acid sequence: CASRRTINYGYTF. V is TRBV6-5 and J is TRBJ1-2; no firm D call. Per germline, CDR1 MNHEY and CDR2 SVGAGI. The length of the CDR3 is 13 residues. V lost 6 bases, J lost 1 base, and 9 bases lay in between.